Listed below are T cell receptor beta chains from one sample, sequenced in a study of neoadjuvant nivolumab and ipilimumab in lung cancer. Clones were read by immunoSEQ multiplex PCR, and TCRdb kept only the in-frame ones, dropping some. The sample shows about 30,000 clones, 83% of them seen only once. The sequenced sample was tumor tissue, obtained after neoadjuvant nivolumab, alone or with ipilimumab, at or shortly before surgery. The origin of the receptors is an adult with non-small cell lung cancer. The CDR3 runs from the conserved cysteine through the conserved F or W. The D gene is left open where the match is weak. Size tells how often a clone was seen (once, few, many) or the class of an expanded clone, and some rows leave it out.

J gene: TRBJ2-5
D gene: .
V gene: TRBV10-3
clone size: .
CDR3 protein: CAIQSRPLAGETQYF
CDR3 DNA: TGTGCCATCCAGAGTCGTCCCCTGGCGGGAGAGACCCAGTACTTC

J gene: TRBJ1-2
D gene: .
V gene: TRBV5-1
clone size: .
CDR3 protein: CASRADRYGYTF
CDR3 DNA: TGCGCCAGCAGGGCTGACAGATATGGCTACACCTTC

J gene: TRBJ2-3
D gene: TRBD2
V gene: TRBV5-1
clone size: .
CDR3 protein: CASSLESGRSTDTQYF
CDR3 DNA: TGCGCCAGCAGCTTGGAAAGCGGGAGGAGCACAGATACGCAGTATTTT

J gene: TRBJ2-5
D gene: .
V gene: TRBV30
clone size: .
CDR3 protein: CAWSVGAGETQYF
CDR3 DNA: TGTGCCTGGAGTGTCGGGGCCGGGGAGACCCAGTACTTC

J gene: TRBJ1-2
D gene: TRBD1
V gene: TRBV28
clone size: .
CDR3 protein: CASRTGTDYGYTF
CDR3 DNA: TGTGCCAGCAGAACCGGGACAGACTATGGCTACACCTTC

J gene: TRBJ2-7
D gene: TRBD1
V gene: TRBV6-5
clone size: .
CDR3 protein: CASSSGQGLPYEQYF
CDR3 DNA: TGTGCCAGCAGCTCCGGACAGGGACTTCCCTACGAGCAGTACTTC

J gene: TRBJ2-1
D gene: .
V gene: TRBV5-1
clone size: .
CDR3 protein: CASSLGKSSYNEQFF
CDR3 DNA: TGCGCCAGCAGCTTGGGAAAGAGCTCCTACAATGAGCAGTTCTTC

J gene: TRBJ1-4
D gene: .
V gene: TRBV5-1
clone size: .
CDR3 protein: CASSLGPEEEKLFF
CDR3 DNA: TGCGCCAGCAGCTTGGGTCCTGAGGAGGAAAAACTGTTTTTT

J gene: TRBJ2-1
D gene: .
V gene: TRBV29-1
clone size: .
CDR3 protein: CSPRLQIDRQGNEQFF
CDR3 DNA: TGCAGCCCTCGTCTCCAAATAGACAGGCAGGGCAATGAGCAGTTCTTC

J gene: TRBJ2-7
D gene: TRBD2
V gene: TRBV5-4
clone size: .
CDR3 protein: CASALAGTYEQYF
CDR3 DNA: TGTGCCAGCGCACTAGCGGGGACCTACGAGCAGTACTTC

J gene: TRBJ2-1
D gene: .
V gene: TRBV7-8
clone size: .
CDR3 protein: CASSSEYGRYNEQFF
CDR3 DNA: TGTGCCAGCAGCTCAGAGTACGGAAGATACAATGAGCAGTTCTTC

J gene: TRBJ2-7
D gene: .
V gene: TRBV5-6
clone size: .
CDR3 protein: CASRLLGWGLEQYF
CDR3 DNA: TGTGCCAGCAGGTTACTAGGATGGGGCCTCGAGCAGTACTTC

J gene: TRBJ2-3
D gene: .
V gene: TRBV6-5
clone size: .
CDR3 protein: CASRGGGQNTDTQYF
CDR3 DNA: TGTGCCAGCAGAGGGGGGGGCCAGAACACAGATACGCAGTATTTT

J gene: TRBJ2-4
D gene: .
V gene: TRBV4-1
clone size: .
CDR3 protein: CASSQDGGSKNIQYF
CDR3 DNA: TGCGCCAGCAGCCAAGATGGAGGTAGCAAAAACATTCAGTACTTC

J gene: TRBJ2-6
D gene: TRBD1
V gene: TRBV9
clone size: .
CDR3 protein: CASSARQGPGANVLTF
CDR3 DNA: TGTGCCAGCAGCGCGCGACAGGGGCCTGGGGCCAACGTCCTGACTTTC

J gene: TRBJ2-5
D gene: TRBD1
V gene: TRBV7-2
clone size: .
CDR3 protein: CASSLWARQGETQYF
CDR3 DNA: TGTGCCAGCAGCCTCTGGGCCCGACAGGGGGAGACCCAGTACTTC

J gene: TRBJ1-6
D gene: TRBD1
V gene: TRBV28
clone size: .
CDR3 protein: CASSANFYEGARNSPLHF
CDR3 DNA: TGTGCCAGCAGCGCCAACTTTTACGAGGGGGCACGCAATTCACCCCTCCACTTT

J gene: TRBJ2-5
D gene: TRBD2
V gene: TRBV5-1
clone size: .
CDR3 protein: CASSLAGGPGETQYF
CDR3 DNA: TGCGCCAGCAGCTTGGCGGGGGGGCCGGGTGAGACCCAGTACTTC

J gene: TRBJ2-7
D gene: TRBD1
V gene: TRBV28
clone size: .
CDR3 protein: CASSRPKTGNPYEQYF
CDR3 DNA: TGTGCCAGCAGCCGACCGAAGACAGGGAACCCCTACGAGCAGTACTTC

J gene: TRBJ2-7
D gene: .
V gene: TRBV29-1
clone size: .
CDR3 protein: CSVRVGFYEQYF
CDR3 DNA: TGCAGCGTTCGGGTCGGTTTCTACGAGCAGTACTTC

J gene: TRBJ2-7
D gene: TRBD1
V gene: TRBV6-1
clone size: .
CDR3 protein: CASRAGQGSAYEQYF
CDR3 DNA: TGTGCCAGCAGGGCGGGACAGGGTTCCGCCTACGAGCAGTACTTC

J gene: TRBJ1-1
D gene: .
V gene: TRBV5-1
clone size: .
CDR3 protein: CASSLVEQGMNTEAFF
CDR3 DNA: TGCGCCAGCAGCTTGGTAGAGCAGGGCATGAACACTGAAGCTTTCTTT

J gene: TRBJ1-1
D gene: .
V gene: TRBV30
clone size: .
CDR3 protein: CAWSLNTEAFF
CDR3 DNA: TGTGCCTGGAGTCTGAACACTGAAGCTTTCTTT

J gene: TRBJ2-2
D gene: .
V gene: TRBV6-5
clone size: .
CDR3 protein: CASTDGPNTGELFF
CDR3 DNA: TGTGCCAGCACCGACGGACCAAACACCGGGGAGCTGTTTTTT

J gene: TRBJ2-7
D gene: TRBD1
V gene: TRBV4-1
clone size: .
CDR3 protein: CASSQNTGGRYEQYF
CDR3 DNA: TGCGCCAGCAGCCAAAATACAGGGGGCAGATACGAGCAGTACTTC

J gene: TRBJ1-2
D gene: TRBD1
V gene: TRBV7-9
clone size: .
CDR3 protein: CASSLGQGDLYGYTF
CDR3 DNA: TGTGCCAGCAGCTTAGGTCAGGGGGACCTCTATGGCTACACCTTC

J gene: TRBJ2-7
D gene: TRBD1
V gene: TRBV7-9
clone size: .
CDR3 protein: CASSVSGTGYEQYF
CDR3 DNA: TGTGCCAGCAGCGTCTCCGGGACAGGATACGAGCAGTACTTC

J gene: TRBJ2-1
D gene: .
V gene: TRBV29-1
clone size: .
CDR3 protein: CSVLPGTSDEQFF
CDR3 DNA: TGCAGCGTTCTTCCGGGGACTTCCGATGAGCAGTTCTTC

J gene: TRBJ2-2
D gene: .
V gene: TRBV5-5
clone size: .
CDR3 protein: CASKTQANTGELFF
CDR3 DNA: TGTGCCAGCAAAACGCAAGCGAACACCGGGGAGCTGTTTTTT

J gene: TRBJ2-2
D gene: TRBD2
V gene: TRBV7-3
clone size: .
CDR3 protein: CASSPRAGGGTNTGELFF
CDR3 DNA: TGTGCCAGCAGCCCTAGGGCGGGGGGCGGGACGAACACCGGGGAGCTGTTTTTT

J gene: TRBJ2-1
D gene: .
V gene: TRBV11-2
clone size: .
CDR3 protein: CASSLDRLDEQFF
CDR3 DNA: TGTGCCAGCAGCTTAGATCGACTAGATGAGCAGTTCTTC

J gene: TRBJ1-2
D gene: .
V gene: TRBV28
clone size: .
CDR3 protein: CASSALLGQGTHRDYGYTF
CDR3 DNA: TGTGCCAGCAGTGCCCTTCTGGGGCAGGGGACGCATCGGGACTATGGCTACACCTTC

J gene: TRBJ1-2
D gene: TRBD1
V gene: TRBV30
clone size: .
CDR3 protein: CAWSVSGGIGYTF
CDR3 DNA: TGTGCCTGGAGTGTTTCAGGGGGCATTGGCTACACCTTC

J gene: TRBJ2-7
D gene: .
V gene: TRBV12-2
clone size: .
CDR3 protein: CASRSHRPTAEQYF
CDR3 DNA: TGTGCAAGTCGCTCCCACCGCCCCACGGCCGAGCAGTACTTC

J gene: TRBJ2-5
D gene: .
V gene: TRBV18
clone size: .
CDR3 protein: CASSPRATTTETQYF
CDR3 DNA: TGTGCCAGCTCACCACGGGCGACAACGACAGAGACCCAGTACTTC

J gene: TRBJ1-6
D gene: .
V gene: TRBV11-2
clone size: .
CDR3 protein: CASSLMGDWNSPLHF
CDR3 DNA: TGTGCCAGCAGCTTAATGGGCGACTGGAATTCACCCCTCCACTTT

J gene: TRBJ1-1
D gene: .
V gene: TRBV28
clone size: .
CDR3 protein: CASTPQGLGTEAFF
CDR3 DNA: TGTGCCAGCACCCCCCAGGGGTTGGGCACTGAAGCTTTCTTT

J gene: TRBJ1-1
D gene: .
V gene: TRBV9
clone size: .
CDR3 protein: CASSNRGNTEAFF
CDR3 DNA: TGTGCCAGCAGCAATAGGGGGAACACTGAAGCTTTCTTT

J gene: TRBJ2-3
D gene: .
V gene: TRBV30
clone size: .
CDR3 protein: CAWERGERQGGTQYF
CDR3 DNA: TGTGCCTGGGAGAGGGGCGAGCGGCAGGGCGGTACGCAGTATTTT

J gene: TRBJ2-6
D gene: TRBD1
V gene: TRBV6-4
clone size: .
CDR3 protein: CASSDTGVSGANVLTF
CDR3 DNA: TGTGCCAGCAGTGATACAGGGGTATCTGGGGCCAACGTCCTGACTTTC

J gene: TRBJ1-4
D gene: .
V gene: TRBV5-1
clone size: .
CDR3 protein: CASSSQGQGFEKLFF
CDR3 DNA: TGCGCCAGCAGCTCCCAAGGCCAGGGGTTTGAAAAACTGTTTTTT

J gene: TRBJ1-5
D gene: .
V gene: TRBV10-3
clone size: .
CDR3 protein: CAISESSVEPQHF
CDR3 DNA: TGTGCCATCAGTGAGTCTTCCGTAGAGCCCCAGCATTTT

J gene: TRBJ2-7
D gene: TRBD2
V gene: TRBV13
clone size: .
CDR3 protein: CASSLQTSEINPYEQYF
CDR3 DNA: TGTGCCAGCAGCTTGCAAACTAGCGAGATTAACCCCTACGAGCAGTACTTC

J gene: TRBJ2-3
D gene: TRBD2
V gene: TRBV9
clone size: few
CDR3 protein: CASSVGGGASTDTQYF
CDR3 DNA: TGTGCCAGCAGCGTAGGCGGGGGAGCTAGCACAGATACGCAGTATTTT

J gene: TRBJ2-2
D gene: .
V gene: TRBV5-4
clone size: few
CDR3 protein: CASSLDGAAYTGELFF
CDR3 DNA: TGTGCCAGCAGCTTAGACGGGGCGGCATACACCGGGGAGCTGTTTTTT

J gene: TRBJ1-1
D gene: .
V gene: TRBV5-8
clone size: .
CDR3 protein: CASSLYGVTEAFF
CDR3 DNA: TGTGCCAGCAGCTTGTACGGTGTCACTGAAGCTTTCTTT

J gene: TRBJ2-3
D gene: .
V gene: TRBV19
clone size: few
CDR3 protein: CASSIGVDTQYF
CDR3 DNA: TGTGCCAGTAGTATAGGAGTAGATACGCAGTATTTT

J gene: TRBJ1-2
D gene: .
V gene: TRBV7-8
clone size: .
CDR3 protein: CASSPRTEWDGYTF
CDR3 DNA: TGTGCCAGCAGCCCCCGGACCGAATGGGATGGCTACACCTTC

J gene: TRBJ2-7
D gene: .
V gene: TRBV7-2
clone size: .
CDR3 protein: CASSLFGGQYF
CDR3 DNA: TGTGCCAGCAGCTTATTTGGCGGGCAGTACTTC

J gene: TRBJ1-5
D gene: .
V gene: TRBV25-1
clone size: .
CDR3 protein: CASSERNQPQHF
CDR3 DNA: TGTGCCAGCAGTGAAAGAAATCAGCCCCAGCATTTT

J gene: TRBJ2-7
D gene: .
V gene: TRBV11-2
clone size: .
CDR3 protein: CASSLDTGGIEQYF
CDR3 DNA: TGTGCCAGCAGCTTAGATACAGGCGGGATCGAGCAGTACTTC

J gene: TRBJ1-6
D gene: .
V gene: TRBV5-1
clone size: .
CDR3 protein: CASSPGQYNSPLHF
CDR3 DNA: TGCGCCAGCAGCCCCGGACAGTATAATTCACCCCTCCACTTT

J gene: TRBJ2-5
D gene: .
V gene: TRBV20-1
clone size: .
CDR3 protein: CRRTGHRYF
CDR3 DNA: TGCAGAAGAACTGGGCACCGGTACTTC

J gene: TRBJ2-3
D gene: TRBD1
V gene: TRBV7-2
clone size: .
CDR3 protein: CASSSTGVGTDTQYF
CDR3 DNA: TGTGCCAGCAGCTCGACAGGGGTTGGCACAGATACGCAGTATTTT

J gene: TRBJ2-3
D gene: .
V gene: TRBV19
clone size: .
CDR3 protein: CASSVGLQDTQYF
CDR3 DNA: TGTGCCAGTAGTGTCGGACTGCAAGATACGCAGTATTTT

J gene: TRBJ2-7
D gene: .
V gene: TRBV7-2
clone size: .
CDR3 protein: CASSSNRGWNEQYF
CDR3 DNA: TGTGCCAGCAGCTCGAACAGAGGCTGGAACGAGCAGTACTTC

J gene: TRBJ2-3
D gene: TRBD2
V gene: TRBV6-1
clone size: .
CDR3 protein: CASSARLAGGFTDTQYF
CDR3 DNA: TGTGCCAGCAGTGCCCGACTAGCGGGGGGATTCACAGATACGCAGTATTTT

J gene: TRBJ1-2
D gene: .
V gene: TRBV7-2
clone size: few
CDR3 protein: CASSKDGNYGYTF
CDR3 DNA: TGTGCCAGCAGCAAGGACGGGAACTATGGCTACACCTTC

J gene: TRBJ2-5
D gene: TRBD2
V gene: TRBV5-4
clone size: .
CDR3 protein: CASSSRLAGGPGETQYF
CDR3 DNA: TGTGCCAGCAGCAGCAGACTAGCGGGGGGGCCAGGGGAGACCCAGTACTTC